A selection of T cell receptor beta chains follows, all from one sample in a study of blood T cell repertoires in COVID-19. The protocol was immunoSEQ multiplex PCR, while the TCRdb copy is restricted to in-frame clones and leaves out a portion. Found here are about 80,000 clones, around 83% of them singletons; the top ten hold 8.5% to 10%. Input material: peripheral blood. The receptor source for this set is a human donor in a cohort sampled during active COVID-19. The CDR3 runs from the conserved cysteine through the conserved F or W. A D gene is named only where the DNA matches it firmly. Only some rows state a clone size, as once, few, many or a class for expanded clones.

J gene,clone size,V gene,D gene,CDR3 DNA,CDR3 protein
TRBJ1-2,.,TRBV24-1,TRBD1,TGTGCCACCAGTGACCTCGGGACAGGTGGCTACACCTTC,CATSDLGTGGYTF
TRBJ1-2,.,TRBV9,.,TGTGCCAGCAGCCCCGGGACACAGGGATATGGCTACACCTTC,CASSPGTQGYGYTF
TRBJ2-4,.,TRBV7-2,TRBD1,TGTGCCAGCAGCTCCCGGACAGGGATAAACATTCAGTACTTC,CASSSRTGINIQYF
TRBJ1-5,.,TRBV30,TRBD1,TGTGCCTGGAGTACTAACAGGGGGCCTAGCAATCAGCCCCAGCATTTT,CAWSTNRGPSNQPQHF
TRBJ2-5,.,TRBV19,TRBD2,TGTGCCAGTAGTATCGTGACTAGCGGGAGAGAGGGAAGCGAGACCCAGTACTTC,CASSIVTSGREGSETQYF
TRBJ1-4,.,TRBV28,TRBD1,TGTGCCAGCAGGCCGACAGGGGGAAGCGAAAAACTGTTTTTT,CASRPTGGSEKLFF
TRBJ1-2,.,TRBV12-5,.,TGTGCTAGTGGTCCAGGGACTCGGCTGATTGGCTACACCTTC,CASGPGTRLIGYTF
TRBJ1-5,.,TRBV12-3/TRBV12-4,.,TGTGCCAGCAGTCTGTCCCAGAATCAGCCCCAGCATTTT,CASSLSQNQPQHF
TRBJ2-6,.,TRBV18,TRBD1,TGTGCCAGCTCACCACGGGGACAGTTCCCTGGGGCCAACGTCCTGACTTTC,CASSPRGQFPGANVLTF
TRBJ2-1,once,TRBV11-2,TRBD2,TGTGCCAGCAGCCCTAGGGCGGGAGGCACCTACAATGAGCAGTTCTTC,CASSPRAGGTYNEQFF
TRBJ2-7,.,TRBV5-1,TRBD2,TGCGCCAGCAGCTTGGAGGGTAGCGGGAGGGCCGGCGAGCAGTACTTC,CASSLEGSGRAGEQYF
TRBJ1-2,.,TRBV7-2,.,TGTGCCAGCAGCCTCCGGCAGGGAGGGGGCTACACCTTC,CASSLRQGGGYTF
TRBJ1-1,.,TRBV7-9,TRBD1,TGTGCCAGCAGCCTGACAGGGTTATCTGAAGCTTTCTTT,CASSLTGLSEAFF
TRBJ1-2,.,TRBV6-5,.,TGTGCCAGCAGCGACACCATTAACTATGGCTACACCTTC,CASSDTINYGYTF
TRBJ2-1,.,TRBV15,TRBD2,TGTGCCACCAGCAGAGATCCGGCTAGCGGTTACAATGAGCAGTTCTTC,CATSRDPASGYNEQFF
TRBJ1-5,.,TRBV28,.,TGTGCCAGCAGTTCCCTCGGACAAGCGGGCAGGGTCAATCAGCCCCAGCATTTT,CASSSLGQAGRVNQPQHF
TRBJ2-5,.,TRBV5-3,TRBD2,TGTGCCAGAACCAACCACATAGGCGGGAGGGTCGAGGGCCAAGAGACCCAGTACTTC,CARTNHIGGRVEGQETQYF
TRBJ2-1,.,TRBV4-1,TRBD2,TGCGCCAGCAGCCAAAGTAGCGGGGGCTACAATGAGCAGTTCTTC,CASSQSSGGYNEQFF
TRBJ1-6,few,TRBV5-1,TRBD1,TGCGCCAGCCGCGAATACAGGGGCCGATTACTCGATTCACCCCTCCACTTT,CASREYRGRLLDSPLHF
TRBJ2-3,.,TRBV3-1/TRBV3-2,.,TGTGCCAGCAGCCAAGGAACCACTAGCACAGATACGCAGTATTTT,CASSQGTTSTDTQYF
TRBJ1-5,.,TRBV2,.,TGTGCCAGCAGTGAAGTGCGACAATTCAATCAGCCCCAGCATTTT,CASSEVRQFNQPQHF
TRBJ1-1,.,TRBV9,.,TGTGCCAGCAGCGCCGCAGGGGTGGGGACTGAAGCTTTCTTT,CASSAAGVGTEAFF
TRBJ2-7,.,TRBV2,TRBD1,TGTGCCAGCAGTCTCCTGGGACAGGGGGCGGGCGAGCAGTACTTC,CASSLLGQGAGEQYF
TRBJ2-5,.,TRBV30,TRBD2,TGTGCCTGGACCGGTAGCGGGGGGGCCGGAGTAGAGACCCAGTACTTC,CAWTGSGGAGVETQYF
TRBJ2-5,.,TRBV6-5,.,TGTGCCAGCAGGCGGTCGCTACAAGAGACCCAGTACTTC,CASRRSLQETQYF
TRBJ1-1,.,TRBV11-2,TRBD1,TGTGCCAGCAGCACCGGGACAGGGAACACTGAAGCTTTCTTT,CASSTGTGNTEAFF
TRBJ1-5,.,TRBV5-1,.,TGCGCCAGCAGCTGGGGGGATGATCAGCCCCAGCATTTT,CASSWGDDQPQHF
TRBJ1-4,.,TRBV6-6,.,TGTGCCAGCAGTTTCCGGGGGGATGAAAAACTGTTTTTT,CASSFRGDEKLFF
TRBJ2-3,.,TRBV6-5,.,TGTGCCAGCACCGGTGGGGGGAGTATAGATACGCAGTATTTT,CASTGGGSIDTQYF
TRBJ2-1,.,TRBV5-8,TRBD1,TGTGCCAGCAGCTCCGGACAGGGGAAAGGCAATGAGCAGTTCTTC,CASSSGQGKGNEQFF
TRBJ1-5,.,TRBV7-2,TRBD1,TGTGCCAGCAGCTTTACAGGGGGCGCTGGCAATCAGCCCCAGCATTTT,CASSFTGGAGNQPQHF
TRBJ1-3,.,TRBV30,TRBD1,TGTGCCTGGAGGGACAGGGGATCTGGAAACACCATATATTTT,CAWRDRGSGNTIYF